Given below is one TCR beta chain in context. This sample is drawn from a study of blood T cell repertoires in COVID-19. Study details: From T cells, B-cell-depleted T cells, or PBMCs came the material, which was cDNA or gDNA.

Using immunoSEQ multiplex PCR, the repertoire was profiled, and TCRdb retains in-frame clones only, with some absent. The data hold about 89,000 clones, with approximately 89% observed a single time. The sequence derives from a man between 60 and 75 years old with acute or convalescent COVID-19. The sequencing input was peripheral blood.

CDR3 amino acids: CASSITRVAGANVLTF. CDR3 nucleotides: TGTGCCAGTAGTATAACCAGGGTGGCCGGGGCCAACGTCCTGACTTTC. V usage is TRBV19 and J usage is TRBJ2-6; a weak D match, TRBD1 (5 bases). This CDR3 contains 16 residues. Germline loops: CDR1 LNHDA, CDR2 SQIVND (reference sequence). V lost 2 bases and J 4 bases, leaving 12 bases between the germline ends.